This T cell receptor (beta chain) comes out of a study of blood T cell repertoires in COVID-19. This clone turned up a few times. TCRdb's copy holds only in-frame clones and misses some; the assay was immunoSEQ multiplex PCR. Seen here are under 250,000 clones, 85% to 90% observed once, and the top ten hold 3.5%. The source material was PBMCs or T cells enriched from blood (not recorded which). This receptor was obtained from a woman under 30 in a cohort exposed to, infected with or recovered from COVID-19 (not recorded which).

CDR3: CASSLAGGPNEQYF. The CDR3 region has the DNA TGCGCCAGCAGCTTGGCGGGGGGGCCCAACGAGCAGTACTTC. This chain links TRBV5-1 with TRBJ2-7; 8 bases are shared with TRBD2. The CDR3 spans 14 residues. Germline CDR1 SGHRS, CDR2 YFSETQ. V shed 0 bases and J 5 bases; nucleotides not matched to a gene: 4.